A selection of T cell receptor beta chains follows, all from one sample in a study of shared clonotypes between healthy human individuals. Some clones are missing from TCRdb's copy, which holds only in-frame ones; the method was immunoSEQ multiplex PCR. The data show roughly 2,300,000 clones, 85% to 95% seen once. The sample consisted of naive CD4+ T cells from PBMCs. The receptors here all came from a young man in good health. Some clones in this sample may be carry-over from other donors' samples. CDR3s include the opening cysteine and the closing phenylalanine or tryptophan. The D gene is left open where the match is weak. Expanded clones get a size class; other rows say once, few or many, or leave the size out.

j_gene | d_gene | abundance | len | v_gene | CDR3aa | CDR3nt
TRBJ1-2 | NA | NA | 11 | TRBV20-1 | CSATPPGGYTF | TGCAGTGCTACCCCTCCGGGGGGCTACACCTTC
TRBJ2-1 | TRBD1 | NA | 14 | TRBV7-9 | CASSPGQGANEQFF | TGTGCCAGCAGCCCCGGACAGGGGGCGAATGAGCAGTTCTTC
TRBJ2-2 | NA | NA | 14 | TRBV11-2 | CASSSLETTGELFF | TGTGCCAGCAGTTCTCTAGAGACCACCGGGGAGCTGTTTTTT
TRBJ1-3 | NA | NA | 15 | TRBV18 | CASSPRQSQGNTIYF | TGTGCCAGCTCACCACGACAGTCTCAGGGAAACACCATATATTTT
TRBJ1-5 | TRBD1 | NA | 15 | TRBV28 | CASSKPGQSNQPQHF | TGTGCCAGCAGCAAACCGGGACAGAGCAATCAGCCCCAGCATTTT
TRBJ2-5 | NA | NA | 13 | TRBV30 | CAWRPTGVETQYF | TGTGCCTGGAGGCCCACGGGGGTAGAGACCCAGTACTTC
TRBJ1-1 | NA | NA | 14 | TRBV5-4 | CASSLDGGKTEAFF | TGTGCCAGCAGCTTGGACGGAGGGAAAACTGAAGCTTTCTTT
TRBJ2-1 | NA | once | 14 | TRBV7-9 | CASSLRLIVNEQFF | TGTGCCAGCAGCCTAAGACTGATTGTCAATGAGCAGTTCTTC
TRBJ2-4 | NA | NA | 17 | TRBV4-3 | CASSQDLGTTRADIQYF | TGCGCCAGCAGCCAAGATCTGGGGACCACCCGAGCGGACATTCAGTACTTC
TRBJ2-3 | TRBD2 | NA | 18 | TRBV7-9 | CASSPRTSGRVGTDTQYF | TGTGCCAGCAGCCCACGGACTAGCGGGAGGGTGGGTACAGATACGCAGTATTTT
TRBJ2-7 | NA | NA | 13 | TRBV28 | CASSPPGRYEQYF | TGTGCCAGCAGTCCCCCCGGTAGATACGAGCAGTACTTC
TRBJ2-7 | TRBD1 | NA | 16 | TRBV9 | CASSASRDRGLYEQYF | TGTGCCAGCAGCGCCTCCCGGGACAGGGGGCTCTACGAGCAGTACTTC
TRBJ1-2 | NA | NA | 15 | TRBV4-1 | CASSQYHIGGGGYTF | TGCGCCAGCAGCCAATACCACATCGGGGGCGGTGGCTACACCTTC
TRBJ2-6 | NA | NA | 15 | TRBV7-9 | CASSSGVAGANVLTF | TGTGCCAGCAGTTCAGGGGTCGCTGGGGCCAACGTCCTGACTTTC
TRBJ1-6 | NA | NA | 14 | TRBV5-1 | CASSAGQPNSPLHF | TGCGCCAGCAGCGCGGGACAACCTAATTCACCCCTCCACTTT
TRBJ1-2 | NA | NA | 13 | TRBV4-1 | CASSQDGGYGYTF | TGCGCCAGCAGCCAAGACGGCGGCTATGGCTACACCTTC
TRBJ2-5 | NA | NA | 13 | TRBV6-5 | CASRGRGTGTQYF | TGTGCCAGCAGGGGGCGGGGAACGGGGACCCAGTACTTC
TRBJ1-2 | NA | once | 13 | TRBV28 | CASSLRDGGGYTF | TGTGCCAGCAGTCTACGGGACGGCGGTGGCTACACCTTC
TRBJ1-1 | NA | NA | 13 | TRBV29-1 | CSVVNSGRTEAFF | TGCAGCGTTGTAAATTCAGGGAGGACTGAAGCTTTCTTT
TRBJ2-7 | TRBD1 | once | 18 | TRBV5-8 | CASSLGTGYRDASYEQYF | TGTGCCAGCAGCTTGGGGACAGGTTATCGGGACGCCTCCTACGAGCAGTACTTC
TRBJ2-1 | TRBD2 | NA | 15 | TRBV2 | CASSEQREEYNEQFF | TGTGCCAGCAGTGAACAGCGGGAGGAATACAATGAGCAGTTCTTC
TRBJ2-5 | TRBD2 | NA | 17 | TRBV5-1 | CASSSLAGGTYQETQYF | TGCGCCAGCAGTTCACTAGCGGGAGGCACGTACCAAGAGACCCAGTACTTC
TRBJ2-7 | TRBD2 | NA | 14 | TRBV28 | CASSYTSGTYEQYF | TGTGCCAGCAGTTATACTAGCGGAACCTACGAGCAGTACTTC
TRBJ1-2 | NA | NA | 14 | TRBV28 | CASSTPGSNYGYTF | TGTGCCAGCAGTACCCCCGGGTCGAACTATGGCTACACCTTC
TRBJ1-2 | NA | once | 15 | TRBV5-1 | CASSLDRLANYGYTF | TGCGCCAGCAGCTTGGACAGGCTAGCTAACTATGGCTACACCTTC
TRBJ2-3 | TRBD2 | NA | 15 | TRBV5-1 | CASSLGSGIGDTQYF | TGCGCCAGCAGCTTGGGCAGCGGGATCGGAGATACGCAGTATTTT
TRBJ2-1 | TRBD1 | NA | 16 | TRBV23-1 | CASTPSGTGLIGEQFF | TGCGCCAGCACGCCCTCCGGGACAGGATTAATTGGGGAGCAGTTCTTC
TRBJ2-1 | NA | NA | 16 | TRBV19 | CASSTHTGAVYNEQFF | TGTGCCAGTAGTACCCATACAGGAGCCGTCTACAATGAGCAGTTCTTC
TRBJ2-7 | TRBD2 | NA | 16 | TRBV7-2 | CASSSKGFSGSYEQYF | TGTGCCAGCAGCTCCAAGGGTTTTAGCGGGAGTTACGAGCAGTACTTC
TRBJ2-2 | TRBD2 | NA | 14 | TRBV6-1 | CASSARGLRGELFF | TGTGCCAGCAGTGCACGGGGACTACGCGGGGAGCTGTTTTTT
TRBJ2-1 | TRBD2 | NA | 20 | TRBV6-4 | CASSADRLIPGLAAYNEQFF | TGTGCCAGCAGTGCCGATCGTCTTATTCCGGGACTAGCGGCCTACAATGAGCAGTTCTTC
TRBJ2-2 | NA | NA | 16 | TRBV5-1 | CASSLSPGGNTGELFF | TGCGCCAGCAGCCTCTCTCCCGGGGGGAACACCGGGGAGCTGTTTTTT